The sequence of this T cell receptor beta chain was determined in a study of blood T cells in healthy people across ages. On the study more broadly: Researchers report that template switching captured about one barcoded beta molecule per two T cells. Overall study results and limits: Diversity of TCR beta per million T cells declined in a roughly linear way with age. Long-lived and aged donors differed, with more naive CD4+ cells and higher diversity in the long-lived.

Whenever a sample was processed, at least 6.5 million PBMCs were isolated. Through a sample-barcoded 5' primer and a J-beta primer mix, a second PCR was run for roughly 6 to 11 cycles. TCRdb reprocessed the 5' RACE reads with MiXCR, giving one entry per CDR3 protein. The sample carries 750,000 to 950,000 distinct CDR3 sequences, roughly 50% recorded once. About this clonotype: Its antigen is currently unknown.

This TCR was sampled from a man older than 75 in good health. Sequencing was done on a sample of blood.

The CDR3 DNA reads as TGTGCCAGCAGCTTCGGACGCTCGGACGCGAACACCGGGGAGCTGTTTTTT. Amino acid sequence: CASSFGRSDANTGELFF. V gene TRBV5-8 combines with J gene TRBJ2-2, with D unresolved. Trimming pared 2 bases from V and 0 bases from J, leaving 14 bases between. The CDR3 sequence is 17 residues long. Germline values: CDR1 SGHTS, CDR2 YDEGEE.